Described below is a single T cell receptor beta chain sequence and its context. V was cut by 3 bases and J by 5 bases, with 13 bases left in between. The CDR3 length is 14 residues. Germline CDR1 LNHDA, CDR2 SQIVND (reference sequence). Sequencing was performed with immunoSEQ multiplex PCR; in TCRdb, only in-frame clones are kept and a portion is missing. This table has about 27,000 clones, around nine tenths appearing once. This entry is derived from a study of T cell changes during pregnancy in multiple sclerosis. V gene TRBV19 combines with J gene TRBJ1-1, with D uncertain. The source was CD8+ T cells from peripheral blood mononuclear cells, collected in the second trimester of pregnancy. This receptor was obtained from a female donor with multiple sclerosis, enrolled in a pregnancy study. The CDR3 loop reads CASSMSGGETEAFF. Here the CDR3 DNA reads TGTGCCAGTAGTATGTCGGGCGGGGAAACTGAAGCTTTCTTT.